This TCR beta chain was observed in a study of blood T cells in healthy people across ages. At least 6 million PBMCs were isolated per sample. Germline V gene lookup returns CDR1 DFQATT and CDR2 SNEGSKA (reference sequence). V was pared by 6 bases and J by 4 bases, with 11 bases of the junction left unmatched. The CDR3 extends over 15 amino acids. This clonotype was seen a few times. Together with a sample-barcoded 5' primer, a J-beta primer mix was included in a second PCR lasting about 7 to 11 cycles. TCRdb reprocessed the 5' RACE reads via MiXCR and lists one record per CDR3 protein. The repertoire includes about 930,000 distinct CDR3 sequences, 25% to 35% of them detected once, and 10% sits in the top ten. This sample was shared with a second study, whose subject was T cells of mothers and their children.

The rearrangement links TRBV20-1 to TRBJ2-3; 9 nucleotides match TRBD2. The TCR sequence derives from a middle-aged woman in good health. Sequences were obtained from blood. The DNA of the CDR3 is TGCAGTGCACCTTCAGCGGGGGGCCTTTCAGATACGCAGTATTTT. It codes for CSAPSAGGLSDTQYF.